This TCR beta chain derives from a study of naive and memory T cell subsets. Overall study findings and caveats: Potentially, T cell activation and differentiation skew this RNA-based measurement.

A UMI-containing oligonucleotide was joined by 3' ligation to the TCR cDNA template. RNA was extracted from approximately 2.4 ml of whole blood of healthy adults. The germline V gene encodes CDR1 MNHNS and CDR2 SASEGT. Trimming left V 7 bases short and J 0 bases short, with 13 bases between. This CDR3 region has 16 residues. There are many counts of this clonotype. As yet, its antigen is unknown. The SP2 primer and nested alpha and beta constant region primers amplified ligated cDNA in four rounds. TCRdb re-derived calls from the 5' RACE reads in MiXCR, one entry per CDR3 protein. The data contain 55,000 to 70,000 distinct CDR3 sequences, 7.2% of them singletons.

The chain links TRBV6-1 to TRBJ2-6, with a weak D call TRBD2 (5 bases). The TCR originated in a male donor in good health. This CDR3 reads CASKGRGLSGANVLTF. The CDR3 nucleotides read TGTGCCAGCAAGGGCCGAGGGCTCTCTGGGGCCAACGTCCTGACTTTC.